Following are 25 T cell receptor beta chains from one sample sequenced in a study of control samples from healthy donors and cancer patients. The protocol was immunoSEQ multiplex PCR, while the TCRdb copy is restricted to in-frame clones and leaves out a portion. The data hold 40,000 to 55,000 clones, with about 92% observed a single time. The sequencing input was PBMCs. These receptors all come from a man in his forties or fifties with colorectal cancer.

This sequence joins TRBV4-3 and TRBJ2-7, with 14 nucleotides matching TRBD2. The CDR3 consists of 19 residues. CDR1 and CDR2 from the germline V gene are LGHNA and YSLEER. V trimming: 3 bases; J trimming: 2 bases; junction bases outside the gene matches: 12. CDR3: CASSQYPGTSGSSPYEQYF. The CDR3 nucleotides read TGCGCCAGCAGCCAGTATCCCGGGACTAGCGGGAGTTCTCCCTACGAGCAGTACTTC.

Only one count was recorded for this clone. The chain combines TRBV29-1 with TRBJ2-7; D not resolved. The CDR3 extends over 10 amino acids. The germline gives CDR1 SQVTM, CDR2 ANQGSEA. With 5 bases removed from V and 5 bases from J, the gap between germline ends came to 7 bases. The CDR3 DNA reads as TGCAGCGTTCTTACCCACGAGCAGTACTTC. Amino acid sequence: CSVLTHEQYF.

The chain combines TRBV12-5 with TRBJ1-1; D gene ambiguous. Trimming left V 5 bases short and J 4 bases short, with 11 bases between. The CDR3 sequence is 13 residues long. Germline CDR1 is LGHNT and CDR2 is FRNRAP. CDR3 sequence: CASGPSRGTEAFF. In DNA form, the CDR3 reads TGTGCTAGTGGTCCCTCCCGAGGCACTGAAGCTTTCTTT.

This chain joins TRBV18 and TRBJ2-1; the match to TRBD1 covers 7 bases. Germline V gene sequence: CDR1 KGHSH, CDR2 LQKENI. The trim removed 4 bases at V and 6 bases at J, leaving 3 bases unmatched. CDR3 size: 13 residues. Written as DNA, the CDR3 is TGTGCCAGCTCACAGTCAGGGGGCAATGAGCAGTTCTTC. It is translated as CASSQSGGNEQFF.

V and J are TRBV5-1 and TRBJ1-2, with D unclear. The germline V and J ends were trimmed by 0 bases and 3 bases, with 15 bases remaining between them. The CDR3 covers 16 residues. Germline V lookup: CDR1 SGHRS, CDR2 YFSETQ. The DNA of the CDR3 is TGCGCCAGCAGCTTGGCCCTTGTGAAGGGAGACTATGGCTACACCTTC. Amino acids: CASSLALVKGDYGYTF.

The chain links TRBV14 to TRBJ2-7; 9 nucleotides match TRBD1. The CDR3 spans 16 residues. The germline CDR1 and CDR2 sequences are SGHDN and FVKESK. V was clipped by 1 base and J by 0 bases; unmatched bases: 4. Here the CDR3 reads CASSQAGQGSSYEQYF. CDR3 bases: TGTGCCAGCAGCCAAGCCGGACAGGGGTCCTCCTACGAGCAGTACTTC.

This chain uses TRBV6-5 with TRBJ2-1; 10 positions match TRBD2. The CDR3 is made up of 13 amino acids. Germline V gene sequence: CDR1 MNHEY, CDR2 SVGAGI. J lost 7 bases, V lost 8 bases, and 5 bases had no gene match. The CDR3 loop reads CASRLAGNNEQFF. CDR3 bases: TGTGCCAGCCGACTAGCGGGCAATAATGAGCAGTTCTTC.

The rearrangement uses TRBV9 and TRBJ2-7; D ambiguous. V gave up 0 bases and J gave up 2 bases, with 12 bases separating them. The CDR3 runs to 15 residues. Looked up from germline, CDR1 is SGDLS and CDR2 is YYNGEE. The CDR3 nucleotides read TGTGCCAGCAGCGTAGGAATAGGATTCACCTACGAGCAGTACTTC. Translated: CASSVGIGFTYEQYF.

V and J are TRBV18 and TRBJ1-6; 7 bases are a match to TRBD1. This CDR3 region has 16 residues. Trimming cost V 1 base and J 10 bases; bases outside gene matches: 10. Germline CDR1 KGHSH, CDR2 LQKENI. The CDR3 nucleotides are TGTGCCAGCTCACCACGTGCAGGGGGGGACGGGTCACCCCTCCACTTT. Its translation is CASSPRAGGDGSPLHF. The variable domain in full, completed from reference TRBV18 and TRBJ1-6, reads NAGVMQNPRHLVRRRGQEARLRCSPMKGHSHVYWYRQLPEEGLKFMVYLQKENIIDESGMPKERFSAEFPKEGPSILRIQQVVRGDSAAYFCASSPRAGGDGSPLHFGNGTRLTVT.

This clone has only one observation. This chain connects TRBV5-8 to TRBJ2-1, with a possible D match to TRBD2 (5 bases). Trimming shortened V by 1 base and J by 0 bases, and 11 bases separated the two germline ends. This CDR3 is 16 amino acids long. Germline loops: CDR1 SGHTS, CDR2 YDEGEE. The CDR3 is CASSLPGSSSYNEQFF. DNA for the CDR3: TGTGCCAGCAGCTTGCCGGGGTCGAGCTCCTACAATGAGCAGTTCTTC.

The CDR3: CASSRDRGRVGTEAFF. The CDR3 nucleotides read TGTGCCAGCAGCCGGGACAGGGGGCGCGTCGGCACTGAAGCTTTCTTT. The V gene is TRBV11-2, the J gene TRBJ1-1; 12 positions agree with TRBD1. Germline V gives CDR1 SGHAT, CDR2 FQNNGV. V was pared by 5 bases and J by 4 bases, with 8 bases of the junction left unmatched. The CDR3 spans 16 residues.

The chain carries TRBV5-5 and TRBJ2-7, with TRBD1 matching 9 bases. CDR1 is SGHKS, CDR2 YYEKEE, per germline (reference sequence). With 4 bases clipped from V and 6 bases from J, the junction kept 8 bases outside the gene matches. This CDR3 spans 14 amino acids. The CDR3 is CASSIRDRDTEQYF. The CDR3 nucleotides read TGTGCCAGCAGCATCCGGGACAGGGACACCGAGCAGTACTTC.

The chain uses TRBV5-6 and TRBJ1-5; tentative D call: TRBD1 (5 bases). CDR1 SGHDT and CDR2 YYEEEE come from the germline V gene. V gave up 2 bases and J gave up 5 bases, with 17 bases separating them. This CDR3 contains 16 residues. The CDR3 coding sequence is TGTGCCAGCAGCTTTAACCGAGACAGAGAGCATCAGCCCCAGCATTTT. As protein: CASSFNRDREHQPQHF.

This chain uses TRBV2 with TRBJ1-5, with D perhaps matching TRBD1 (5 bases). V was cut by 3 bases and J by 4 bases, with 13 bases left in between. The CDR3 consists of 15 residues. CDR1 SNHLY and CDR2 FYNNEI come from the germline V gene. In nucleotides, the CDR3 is TGTGCCAGCAGTGAGGAAAGGGGCGGAAATCAGCCCCAGCATTTT. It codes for CASSEERGGNQPQHF.

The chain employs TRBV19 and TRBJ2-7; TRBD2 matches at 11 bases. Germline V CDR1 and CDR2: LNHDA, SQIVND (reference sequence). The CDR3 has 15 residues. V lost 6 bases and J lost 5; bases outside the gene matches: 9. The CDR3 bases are TGTGCCAGTAGCCCACGGGCTAGCGGGAGGAACGAGCAGTACTTC. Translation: CASSPRASGRNEQYF. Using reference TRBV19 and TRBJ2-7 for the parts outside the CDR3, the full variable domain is DGGITQSPKYLFRKEGQNVTLSCEQNLNHDAMYWYRQDPGQGLRLIYYSQIVNDFQKGDIAEGYSVSREKKESFPLTVTSAQKNPTAFYLCASSPRASGRNEQYFGPGTRLTVT.

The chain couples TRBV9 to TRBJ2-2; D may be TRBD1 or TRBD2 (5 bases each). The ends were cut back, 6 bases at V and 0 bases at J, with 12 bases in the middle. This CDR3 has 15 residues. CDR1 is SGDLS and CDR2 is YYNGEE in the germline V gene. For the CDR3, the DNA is TGTGCCAGCACCCCAGGGAGTACGAACACCGGGGAGCTGTTTTTT. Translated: CASTPGSTNTGELFF.

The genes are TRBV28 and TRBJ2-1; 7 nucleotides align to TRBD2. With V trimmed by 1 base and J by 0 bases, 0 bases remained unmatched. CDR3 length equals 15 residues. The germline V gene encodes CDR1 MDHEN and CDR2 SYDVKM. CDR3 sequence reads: CASSLSSGSYNEQFF. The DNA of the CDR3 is TGTGCCAGCAGTTTATCTAGCGGCTCCTACAATGAGCAGTTCTTC.

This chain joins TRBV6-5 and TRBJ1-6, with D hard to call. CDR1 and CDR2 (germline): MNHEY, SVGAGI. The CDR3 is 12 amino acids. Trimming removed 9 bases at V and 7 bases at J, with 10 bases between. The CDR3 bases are TGTGCCAGTTCGACGGAAAATTCACCCCTCCACTTT. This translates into CASSTENSPLHF.

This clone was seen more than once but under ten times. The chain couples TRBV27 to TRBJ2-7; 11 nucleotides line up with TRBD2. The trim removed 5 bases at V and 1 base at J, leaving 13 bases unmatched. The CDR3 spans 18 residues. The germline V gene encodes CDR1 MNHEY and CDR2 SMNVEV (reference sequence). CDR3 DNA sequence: TGTGCCAGCAGTCCTGCCGGAGGGACTAGCGGATTTTCCTACGAGCAGTACTTC. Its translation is CASSPAGGTSGFSYEQYF.

CDR3 sequence reads: CASSPRTGYPGNTIYF. CDR3 DNA: TGTGCCAGCAGCCCGAGGACAGGGTACCCTGGAAACACCATATATTTT. The chain has TRBV3-1 (or the pseudogene TRBV3-2) and TRBJ1-3, with 8 positions matching TRBD1. Germline V gene data show CDR1 as LGHDT and CDR2 as YNNKEL (reference sequence). After removal of 4 bases from V and 2 bases from J, the junction contained 7 bases not matched to a gene. There are 16 residues in the CDR3.

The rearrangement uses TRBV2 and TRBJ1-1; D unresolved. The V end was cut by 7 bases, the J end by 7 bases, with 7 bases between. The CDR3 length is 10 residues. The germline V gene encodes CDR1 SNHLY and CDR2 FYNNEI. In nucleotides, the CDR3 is TGTGCCAGCATCCAGCTTGAAGCTTTCTTT. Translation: CASIQLEAFF.

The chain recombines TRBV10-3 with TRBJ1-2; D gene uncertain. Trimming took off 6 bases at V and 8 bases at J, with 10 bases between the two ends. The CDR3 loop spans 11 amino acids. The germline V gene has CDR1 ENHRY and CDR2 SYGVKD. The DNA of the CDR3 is TGTGCCATCAGAAGGGTTCTAGGCTACACCTTC. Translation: CAIRRVLGYTF.

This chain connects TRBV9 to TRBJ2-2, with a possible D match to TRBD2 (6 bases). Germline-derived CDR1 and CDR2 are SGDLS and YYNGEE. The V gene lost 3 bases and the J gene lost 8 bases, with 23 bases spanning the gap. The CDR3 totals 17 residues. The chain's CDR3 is CASSEGTSGFLGGELFF. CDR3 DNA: TGTGCCAGCAGCGAGGGGACTTCGGGCTTCCTTGGTGGGGAGCTGTTTTTT.

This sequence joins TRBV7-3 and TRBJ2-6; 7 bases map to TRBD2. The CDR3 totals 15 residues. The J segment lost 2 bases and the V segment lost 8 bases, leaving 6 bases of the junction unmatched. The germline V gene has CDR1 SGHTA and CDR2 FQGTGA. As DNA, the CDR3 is TGTGCCAGCGGGAGGGGATCTCCTGGGGCCAACGTCCTGACTTTC. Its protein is CASGRGSPGANVLTF.

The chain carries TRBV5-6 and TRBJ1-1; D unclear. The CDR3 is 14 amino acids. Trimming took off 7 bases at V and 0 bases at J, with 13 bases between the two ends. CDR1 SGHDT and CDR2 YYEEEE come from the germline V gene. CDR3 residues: CASFLTVMNTEAFF. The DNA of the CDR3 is TGTGCCAGCTTTCTGACGGTGATGAACACTGAAGCTTTCTTT.